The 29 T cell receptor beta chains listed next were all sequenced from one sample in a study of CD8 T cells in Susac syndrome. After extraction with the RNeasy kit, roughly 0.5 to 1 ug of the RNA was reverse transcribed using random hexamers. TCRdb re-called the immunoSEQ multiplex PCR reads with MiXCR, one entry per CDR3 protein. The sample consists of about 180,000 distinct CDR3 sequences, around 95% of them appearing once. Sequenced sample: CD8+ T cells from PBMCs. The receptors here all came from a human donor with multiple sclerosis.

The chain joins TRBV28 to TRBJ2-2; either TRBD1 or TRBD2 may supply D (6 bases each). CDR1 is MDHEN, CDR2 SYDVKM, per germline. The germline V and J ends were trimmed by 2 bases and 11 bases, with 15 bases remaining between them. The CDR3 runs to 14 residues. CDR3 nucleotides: TGTGCCAGCAGTTTAGCTCACAGGGAGGAAGAGCTGTTTTTT. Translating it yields CASSLAHREEELFF.

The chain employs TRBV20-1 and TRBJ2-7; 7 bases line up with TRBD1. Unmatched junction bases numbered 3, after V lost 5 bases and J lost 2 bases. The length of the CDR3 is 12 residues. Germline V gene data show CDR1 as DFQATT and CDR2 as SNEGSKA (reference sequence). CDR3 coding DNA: TGCAGTGCTTCGACAGGGCCCTACGAGCAGTACTTC. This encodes CSASTGPYEQYF.

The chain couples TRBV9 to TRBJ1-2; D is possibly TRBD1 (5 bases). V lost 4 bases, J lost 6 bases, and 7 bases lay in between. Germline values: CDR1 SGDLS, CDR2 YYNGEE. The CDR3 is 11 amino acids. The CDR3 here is CASSRGHGYTF. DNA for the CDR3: TGTGCCAGCAGCAGGGGACATGGCTACACCTTC.

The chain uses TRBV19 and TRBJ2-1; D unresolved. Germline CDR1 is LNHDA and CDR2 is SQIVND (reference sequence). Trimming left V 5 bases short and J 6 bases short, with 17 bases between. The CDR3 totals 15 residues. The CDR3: CASSPSSNPSNEQFF. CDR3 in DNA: TGTGCCAGTAGTCCCAGTAGTAACCCTAGCAATGAGCAGTTCTTC.

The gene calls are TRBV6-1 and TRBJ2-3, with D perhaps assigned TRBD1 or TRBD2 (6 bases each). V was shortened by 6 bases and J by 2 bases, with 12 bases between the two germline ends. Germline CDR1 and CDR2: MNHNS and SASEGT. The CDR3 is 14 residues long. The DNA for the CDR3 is TGTGCCAGCAGCCAGAGGGGGGACACAGATACGCAGTATTTT. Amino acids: CASSQRGDTDTQYF.

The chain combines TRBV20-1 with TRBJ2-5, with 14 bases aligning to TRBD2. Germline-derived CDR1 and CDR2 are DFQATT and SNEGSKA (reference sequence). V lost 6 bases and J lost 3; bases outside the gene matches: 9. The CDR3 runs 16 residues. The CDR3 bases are TGCAGTGCGCCACCGGGACTAGCGGGAGTGGAAGAGACCCAGTACTTC. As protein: CSAPPGLAGVEETQYF.

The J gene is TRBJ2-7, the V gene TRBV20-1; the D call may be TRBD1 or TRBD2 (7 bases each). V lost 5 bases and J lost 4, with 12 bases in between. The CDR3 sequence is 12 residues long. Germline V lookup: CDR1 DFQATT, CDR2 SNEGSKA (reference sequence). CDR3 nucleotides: TGCAGTGCTGGGGGGGACAGTTACGAGCAGTACTTC. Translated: CSAGGDSYEQYF.

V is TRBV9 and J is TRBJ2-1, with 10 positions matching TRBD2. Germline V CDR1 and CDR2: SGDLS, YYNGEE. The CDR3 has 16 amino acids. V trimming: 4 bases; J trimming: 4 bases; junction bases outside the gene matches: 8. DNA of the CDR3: TGTGCCAGCAGCAGCCTGGGACTAGCGACTTACAATGAGCAGTTCTTC. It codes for CASSSLGLATYNEQFF. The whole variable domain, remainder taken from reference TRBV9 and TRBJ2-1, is DSGVTQTPKHLITATGQRVTLRCSPRSGDLSVYWYQQSLDQGLQFLIQYYNGEERAKGNILERFSAQQFPDLHSELNLSSLELGDSALYFCASSSLGLATYNEQFFGPGTRLTVL.

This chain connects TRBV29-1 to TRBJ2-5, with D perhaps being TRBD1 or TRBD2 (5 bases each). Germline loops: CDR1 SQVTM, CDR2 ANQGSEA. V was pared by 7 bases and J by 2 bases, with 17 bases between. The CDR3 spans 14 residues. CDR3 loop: CSASRIGGQETQYF. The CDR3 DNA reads TGCAGCGCTTCCCGCATTGGGGGACAAGAGACCCAGTACTTC.

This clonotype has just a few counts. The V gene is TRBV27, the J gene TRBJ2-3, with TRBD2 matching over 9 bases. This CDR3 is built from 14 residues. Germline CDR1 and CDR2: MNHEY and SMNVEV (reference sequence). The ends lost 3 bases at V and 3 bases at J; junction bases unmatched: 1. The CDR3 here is CASSLTSGTDTQYF. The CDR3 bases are TGTGCCAGCAGTTTGACTAGCGGAACAGATACGCAGTATTTT.

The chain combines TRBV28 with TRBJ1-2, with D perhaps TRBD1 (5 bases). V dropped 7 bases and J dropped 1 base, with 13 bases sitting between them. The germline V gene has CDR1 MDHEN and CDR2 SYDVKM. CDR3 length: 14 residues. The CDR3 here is CASIMGQGNYGYTF. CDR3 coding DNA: TGTGCCAGCATTATGGGGCAGGGTAACTATGGCTACACCTTC.

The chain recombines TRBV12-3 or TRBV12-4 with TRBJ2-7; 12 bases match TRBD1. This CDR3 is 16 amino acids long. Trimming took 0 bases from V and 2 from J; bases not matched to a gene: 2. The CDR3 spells CASSLAGTGGTYEQYF. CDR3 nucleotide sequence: TGTGCCAGCAGTTTAGCTGGGACAGGGGGCACCTACGAGCAGTACTTC.

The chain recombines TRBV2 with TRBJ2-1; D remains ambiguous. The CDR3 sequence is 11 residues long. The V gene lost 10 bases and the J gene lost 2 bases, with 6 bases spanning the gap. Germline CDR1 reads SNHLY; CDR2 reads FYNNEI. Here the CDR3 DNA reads TGTGCCACCCACACCTACAATGAGCAGTTCTTC. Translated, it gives CATHTYNEQFF.

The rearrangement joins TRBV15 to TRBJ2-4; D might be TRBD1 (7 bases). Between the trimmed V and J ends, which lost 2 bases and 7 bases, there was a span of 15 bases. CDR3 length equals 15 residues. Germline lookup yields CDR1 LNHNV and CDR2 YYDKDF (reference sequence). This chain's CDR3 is CATSRLQGGGNIQYF. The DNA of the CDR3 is TGTGCCACCAGCAGACTGCAGGGGGGCGGGAACATTCAGTACTTC. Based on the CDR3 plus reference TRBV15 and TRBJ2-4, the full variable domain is DAMVIQNPRYQVTQFGKPVTLSCSQTLNHNVMYWYQQKSSQAPKLLFHYYDKDFNNEADTPDNFQSRRPNTSFCFLDIRSPGLGDTAMYLCATSRLQGGGNIQYFGAGTRLSVL.

The chain's CDR3 is CSAPGQGKGDTEAFF. CDR3 nucleotides: TGCAGTGCTCCCGGACAGGGGAAAGGAGACACTGAAGCTTTCTTT. This chain uses TRBV20-1 with TRBJ1-1; 9 nucleotides agree with TRBD1. J lost 3 bases, V lost 5 bases, and 10 bases had no gene match. Looked up from germline, CDR1 is DFQATT and CDR2 is SNEGSKA (reference sequence). CDR3 length equals 15 residues.

The CDR3 protein is CASRDRGLIGYTF. CDR3 coding DNA: TGTGCCAGTCGGGACAGGGGGCTTATTGGCTACACCTTC. The V call is TRBV2, the J call TRBJ1-2, with 12 positions matching TRBD1. CDR1 is SNHLY and CDR2 is FYNNEI in the germline V gene. There are 13 residues in the CDR3. The junction had 6 bases not matched to a gene; V was cut back by 9 bases and J by 7 bases.

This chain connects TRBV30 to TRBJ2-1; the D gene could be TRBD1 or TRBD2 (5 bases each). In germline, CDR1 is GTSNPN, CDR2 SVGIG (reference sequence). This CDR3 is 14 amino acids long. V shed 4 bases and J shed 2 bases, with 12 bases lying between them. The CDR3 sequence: CAWIRGPAYNEQFF. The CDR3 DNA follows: TGTGCCTGGATTCGGGGCCCCGCCTACAATGAGCAGTTCTTC.

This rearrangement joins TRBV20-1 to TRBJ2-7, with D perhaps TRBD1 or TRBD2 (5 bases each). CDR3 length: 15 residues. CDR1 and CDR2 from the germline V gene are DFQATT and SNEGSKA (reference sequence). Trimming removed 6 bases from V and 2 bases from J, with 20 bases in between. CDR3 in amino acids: CSATPGPKTPYEQYF. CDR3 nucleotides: TGCAGTGCCACACCGGGACCGAAGACTCCCTACGAGCAGTACTTC.

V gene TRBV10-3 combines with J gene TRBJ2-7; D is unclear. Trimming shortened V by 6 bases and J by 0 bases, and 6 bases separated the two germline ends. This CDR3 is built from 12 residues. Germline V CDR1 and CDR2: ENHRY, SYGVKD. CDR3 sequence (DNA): TGTGCCATCAGCTCATCCTCCTACGAGCAGTACTTC. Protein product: CAISSSSYEQYF.

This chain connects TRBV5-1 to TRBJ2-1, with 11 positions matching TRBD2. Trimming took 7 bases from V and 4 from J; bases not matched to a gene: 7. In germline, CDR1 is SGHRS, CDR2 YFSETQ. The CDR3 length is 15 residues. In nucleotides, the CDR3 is TGCGCCAGCGGAAGGACTAGCGGGCTATACAATGAGCAGTTCTTC. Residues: CASGRTSGLYNEQFF.

DNA for the CDR3: TGTGCCAGCAGCTTGCAGTACAATGAGCAGTTCTTC. Translating gives CASSLQYNEQFF. The chain links TRBV5-6 to TRBJ2-1; D remains unclear. V was cut by 1 base and J by 4 bases, with 3 bases left in between. The CDR3 is made up of 12 amino acids. The V gene's germline CDR1 is SGHDT and CDR2 YYEEEE.

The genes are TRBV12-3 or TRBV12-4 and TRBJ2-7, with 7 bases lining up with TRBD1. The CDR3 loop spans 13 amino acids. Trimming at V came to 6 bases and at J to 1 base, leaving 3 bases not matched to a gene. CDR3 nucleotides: TGTGCCAGCAGGGGGACAGCTTCCTACGAGCAGTACTTC. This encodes CASRGTASYEQYF.

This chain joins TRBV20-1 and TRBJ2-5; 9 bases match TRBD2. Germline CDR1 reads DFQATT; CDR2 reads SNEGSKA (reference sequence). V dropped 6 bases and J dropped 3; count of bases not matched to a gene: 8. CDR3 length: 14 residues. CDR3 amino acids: CSAGTSTGKETQYF. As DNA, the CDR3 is TGCAGTGCGGGGACTAGCACGGGGAAAGAGACCCAGTACTTC.

CDR3 bases: TGTGCCAGCAGTCAGACTAGCGGCTCCTACAATGAGCAGTTCTTC. It specifies CASSQTSGSYNEQFF. The V call is TRBV6-5, the J call TRBJ2-1, with 9 bases lining up with TRBD2. CDR3 length: 15 residues. With 5 bases clipped from V and 0 bases from J, the junction kept 2 bases outside the gene matches. Germline CDR1 is MNHEY and CDR2 is SVGAGI.

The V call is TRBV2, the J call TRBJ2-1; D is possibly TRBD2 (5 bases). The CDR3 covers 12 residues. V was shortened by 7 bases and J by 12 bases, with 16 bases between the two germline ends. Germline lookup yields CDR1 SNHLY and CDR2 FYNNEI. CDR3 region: CASNRGSSLQFF. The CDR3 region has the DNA TGTGCCAGCAACCGAGGGTCTTCCTTGCAGTTCTTC.

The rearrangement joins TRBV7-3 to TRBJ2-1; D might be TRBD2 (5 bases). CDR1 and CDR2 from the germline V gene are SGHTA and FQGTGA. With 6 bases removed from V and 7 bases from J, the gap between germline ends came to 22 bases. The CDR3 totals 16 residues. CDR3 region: CASSQRGQPPRNEQFF. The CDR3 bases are TGTGCCAGCAGTCAGCGCGGGCAGCCCCCGCGGAATGAGCAGTTCTTC.

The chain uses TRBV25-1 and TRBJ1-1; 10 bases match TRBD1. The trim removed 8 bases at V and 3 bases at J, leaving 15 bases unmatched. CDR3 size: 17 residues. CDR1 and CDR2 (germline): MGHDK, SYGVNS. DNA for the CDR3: TGTGCCAGCTCAAATTCCGGGACAGGGGCCTCCTACACTGAAGCTTTCTTT. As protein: CASSNSGTGASYTEAFF.

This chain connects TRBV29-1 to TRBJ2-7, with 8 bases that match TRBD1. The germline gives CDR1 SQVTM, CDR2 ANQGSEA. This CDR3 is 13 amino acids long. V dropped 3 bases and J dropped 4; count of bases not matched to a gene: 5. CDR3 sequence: CSVDDTGGYEQYF. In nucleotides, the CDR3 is TGCAGCGTTGACGATACAGGGGGTTACGAGCAGTACTTC.

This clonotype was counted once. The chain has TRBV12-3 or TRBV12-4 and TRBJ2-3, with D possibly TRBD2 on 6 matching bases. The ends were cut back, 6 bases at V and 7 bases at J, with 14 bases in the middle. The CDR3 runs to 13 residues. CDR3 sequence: CASSPNGGNTQYF. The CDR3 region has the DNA TGTGCCAGCAGCCCCAATGGGGGGAATACGCAGTATTTT.